This T cell receptor (beta chain) was recorded in a study of OX40 agonist ivuxolimab in advanced cancers. At the level of the study: Each dose-escalation patient presented with hepatocellular carcinoma, melanoma, renal cell or head and neck cancer. One hepatocellular carcinoma and a couple of cutaneous melanoma patients partially responded.

Study-wide points: More expanded clones were found, on average, in CD8+ than in CD4+ T cells. CD4+ and CD8+ T cells in blood underwent clonal expansion by week 6 at 0.1 to 3.0 mg/kg.

Profiled with immunoSEQ multiplex PCR; TCRdb holds only in-frame clones, not every one. The sample has tens of thousands of clones; 80% to 90% are singletons. V was shortened by 4 bases and J by 13 bases, with 15 bases between the two germline ends. The CDR3 extends over 12 amino acids. CDR1 and CDR2 (germline): SGHRS, YFSETQ. This clone was recorded a few times. No antigen is known for it. This receptor was identified in an adult with an advanced solid tumor such as melanoma, head and neck, liver or kidney cancer. The V gene is TRBV5-1, the J gene TRBJ1-5; D is unresolved. The specimen comprised CD4+ or CD8+ T cells sorted from blood, sampled in a trial of the OX40 agonist ivuxolimab. The CDR3 region is CASSTWPRIQHF. CDR3 in DNA: TGCGCCAGCAGCACCTGGCCCCGAATTCAGCATTTT.